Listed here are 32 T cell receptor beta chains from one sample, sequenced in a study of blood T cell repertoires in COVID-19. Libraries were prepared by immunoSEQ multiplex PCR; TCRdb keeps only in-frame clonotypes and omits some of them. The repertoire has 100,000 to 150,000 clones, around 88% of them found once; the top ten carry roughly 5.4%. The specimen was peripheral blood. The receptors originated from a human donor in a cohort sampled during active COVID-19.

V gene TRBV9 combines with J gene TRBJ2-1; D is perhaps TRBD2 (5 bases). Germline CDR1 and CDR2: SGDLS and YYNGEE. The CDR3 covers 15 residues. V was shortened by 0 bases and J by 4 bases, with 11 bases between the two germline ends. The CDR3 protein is CASSVGSAVYNEQFF. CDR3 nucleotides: TGTGCCAGCAGCGTAGGCTCAGCGGTTTACAATGAGCAGTTCTTC.

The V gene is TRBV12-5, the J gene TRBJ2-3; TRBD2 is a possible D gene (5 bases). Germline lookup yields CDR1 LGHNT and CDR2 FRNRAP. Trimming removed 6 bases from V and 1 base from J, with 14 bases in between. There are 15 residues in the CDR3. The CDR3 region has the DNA TGTGCTAGTGGCCCTCTAGCATTTGGCACAGATACGCAGTATTTT. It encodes CASGPLAFGTDTQYF.

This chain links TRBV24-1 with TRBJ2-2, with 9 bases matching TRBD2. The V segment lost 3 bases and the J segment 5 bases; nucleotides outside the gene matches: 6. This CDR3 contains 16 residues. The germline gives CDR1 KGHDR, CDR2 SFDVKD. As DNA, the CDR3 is TGTGCCACCAGTGATATTAGCGGGAGTGTTACCGGGGAGCTGTTTTTT. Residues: CATSDISGSVTGELFF.

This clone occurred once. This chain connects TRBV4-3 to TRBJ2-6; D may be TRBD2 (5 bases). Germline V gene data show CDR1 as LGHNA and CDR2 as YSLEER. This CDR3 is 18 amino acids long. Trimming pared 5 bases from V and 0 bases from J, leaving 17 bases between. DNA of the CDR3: TGCGCCAGCAGCGAAGCCAGGACTCTCTACTCTGGGGCCAACGTCCTGACTTTC. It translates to CASSEARTLYSGANVLTF.

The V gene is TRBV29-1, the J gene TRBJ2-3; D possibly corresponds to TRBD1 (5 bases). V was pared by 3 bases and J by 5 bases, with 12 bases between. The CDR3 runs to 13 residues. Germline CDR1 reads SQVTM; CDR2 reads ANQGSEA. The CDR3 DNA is TGCAGCGTTGATGGAAGGGGTGTAGATACGCAGTATTTT. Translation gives CSVDGRGVDTQYF.

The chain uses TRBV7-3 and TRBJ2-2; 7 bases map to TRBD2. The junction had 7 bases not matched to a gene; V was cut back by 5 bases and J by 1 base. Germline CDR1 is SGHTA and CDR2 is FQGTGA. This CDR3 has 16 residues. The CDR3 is CASSRYGTMNTGELFF. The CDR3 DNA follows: TGTGCCAGCAGCCGATACGGGACTATGAACACCGGGGAGCTGTTTTTT.

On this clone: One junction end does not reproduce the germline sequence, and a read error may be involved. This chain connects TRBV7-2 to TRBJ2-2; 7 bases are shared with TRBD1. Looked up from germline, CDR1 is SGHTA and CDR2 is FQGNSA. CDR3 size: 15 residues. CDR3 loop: CASSFVDGTTGFSGF. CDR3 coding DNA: TGTGCCAGCAGCTTTGTCGATGGGACGACAGGGTTCAGTGGGTTT.

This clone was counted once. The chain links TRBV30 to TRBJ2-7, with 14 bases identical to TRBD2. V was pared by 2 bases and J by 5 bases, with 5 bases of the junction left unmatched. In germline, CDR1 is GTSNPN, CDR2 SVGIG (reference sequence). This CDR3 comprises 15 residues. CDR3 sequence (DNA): TGTGCCTGGAGTTGGGGGACTAGCGGGAGTGACGAGCAGTACTTC. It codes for CAWSWGTSGSDEQYF. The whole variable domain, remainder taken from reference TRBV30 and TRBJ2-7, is SQTIHQWPATLVQPVGSPLSLECTVEGTSNPNLYWYRQAAGRGLQLLFYSVGIGQISSEVPQNLSASRPQDRQFILSSKKLLLSDSGFYLCAWSWGTSGSDEQYFGPGTRLTVT.

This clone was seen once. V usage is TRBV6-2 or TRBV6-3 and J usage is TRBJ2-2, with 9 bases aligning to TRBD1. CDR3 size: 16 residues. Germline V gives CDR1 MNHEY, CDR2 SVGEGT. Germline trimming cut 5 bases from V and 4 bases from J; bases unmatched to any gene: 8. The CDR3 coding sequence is TGTGCCAGCAGTGCCGGACAGGGGACCTTCACCGGGGAGCTGTTTTTT. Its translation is CASSAGQGTFTGELFF.

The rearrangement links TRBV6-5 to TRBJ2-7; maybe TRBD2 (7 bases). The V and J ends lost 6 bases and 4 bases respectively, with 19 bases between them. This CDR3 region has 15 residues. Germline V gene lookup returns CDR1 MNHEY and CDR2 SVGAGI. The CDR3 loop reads CASSAVKGGGYEQYF. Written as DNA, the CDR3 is TGTGCCAGCAGCGCGGTGAAGGGGGGGGGTTACGAGCAGTACTTC.

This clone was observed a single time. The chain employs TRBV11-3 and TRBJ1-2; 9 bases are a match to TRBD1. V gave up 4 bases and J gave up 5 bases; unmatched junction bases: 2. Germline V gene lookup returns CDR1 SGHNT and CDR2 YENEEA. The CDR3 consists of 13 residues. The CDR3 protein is CASSSGQGYGYTF. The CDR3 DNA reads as TGTGCCAGCAGCTCGGGACAGGGATATGGCTACACCTTC.

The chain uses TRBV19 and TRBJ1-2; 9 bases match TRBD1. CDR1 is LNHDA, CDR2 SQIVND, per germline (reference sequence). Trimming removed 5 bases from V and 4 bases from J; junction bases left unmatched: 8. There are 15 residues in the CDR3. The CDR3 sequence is CASSSTLTGGYGYTF. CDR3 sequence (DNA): TGTGCCAGTAGTTCTACCCTGACAGGGGGCTATGGCTACACCTTC.

The CDR3 here is CASSIRGGPSYNEQFF. CDR3 DNA sequence: TGTGCCAGTAGTATAAGAGGAGGGCCCTCCTACAATGAGCAGTTCTTC. This chain links TRBV19 with TRBJ2-1; weak D call: TRBD2 (6 bases). V was shortened by 2 bases and J by 0 bases, with 11 bases between the two germline ends. Germline V gene lookup returns CDR1 LNHDA and CDR2 SQIVND (reference sequence). CDR3 length equals 16 residues.

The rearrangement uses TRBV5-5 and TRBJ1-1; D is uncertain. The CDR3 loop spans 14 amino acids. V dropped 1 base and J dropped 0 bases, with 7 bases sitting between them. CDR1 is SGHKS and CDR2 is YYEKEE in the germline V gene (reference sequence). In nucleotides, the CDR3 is TGTGCCAGCAGCTTGTTTCTCGTGAACACTGAAGCTTTCTTT. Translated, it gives CASSLFLVNTEAFF.

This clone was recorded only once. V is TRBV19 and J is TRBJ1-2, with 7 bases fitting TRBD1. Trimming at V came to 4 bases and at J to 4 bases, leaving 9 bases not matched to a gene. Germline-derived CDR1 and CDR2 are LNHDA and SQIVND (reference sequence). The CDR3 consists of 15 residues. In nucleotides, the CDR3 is TGTGCCAGTAGTAAATGGGACAGCGGAGTCTATGGCTACACCTTC. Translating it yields CASSKWDSGVYGYTF.

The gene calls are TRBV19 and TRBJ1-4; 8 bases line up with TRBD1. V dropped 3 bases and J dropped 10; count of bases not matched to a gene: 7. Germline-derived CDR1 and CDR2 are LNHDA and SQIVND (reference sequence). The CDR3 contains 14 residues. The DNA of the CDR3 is TGTGCCAGTAGTATGGACAGGGTCGGTGGAAAACTGTTTTTT. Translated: CASSMDRVGGKLFF.

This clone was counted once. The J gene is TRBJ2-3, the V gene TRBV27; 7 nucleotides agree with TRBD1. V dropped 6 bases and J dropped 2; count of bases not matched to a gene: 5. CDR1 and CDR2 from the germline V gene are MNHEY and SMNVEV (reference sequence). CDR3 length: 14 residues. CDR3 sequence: CASSWDRLTDTQYF. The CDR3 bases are TGTGCCAGCAGCTGGGACAGACTCACAGATACGCAGTATTTT.

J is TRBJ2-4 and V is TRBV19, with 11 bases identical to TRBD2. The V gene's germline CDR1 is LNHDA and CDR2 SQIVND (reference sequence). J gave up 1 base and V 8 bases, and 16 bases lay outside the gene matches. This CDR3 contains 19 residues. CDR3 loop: CASPLWELAGVVAKNIQYF. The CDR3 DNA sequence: TGTGCCAGTCCCCTATGGGAACTAGCGGGAGTAGTGGCCAAAAACATTCAGTACTTC.

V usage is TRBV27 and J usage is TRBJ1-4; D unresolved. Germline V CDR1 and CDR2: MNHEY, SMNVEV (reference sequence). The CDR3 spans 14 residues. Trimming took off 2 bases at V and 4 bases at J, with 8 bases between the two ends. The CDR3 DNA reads TGTGCCAGCAGTTTACAGGTTTATAATGAAAAACTGTTTTTT. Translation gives CASSLQVYNEKLFF.

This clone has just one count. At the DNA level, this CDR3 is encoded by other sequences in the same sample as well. The CDR3 bases are TGTGCCTGGAGTGTTCGCCGGGAGACCCAGTACTTC. Its protein is CAWSVRRETQYF. This chain joins TRBV30 and TRBJ2-5; D not certain. The CDR3 totals 12 residues. The ends were cut back, 0 bases at V and 5 bases at J, with 7 bases in the middle. The germline V gene has CDR1 GTSNPN and CDR2 SVGIG (reference sequence).

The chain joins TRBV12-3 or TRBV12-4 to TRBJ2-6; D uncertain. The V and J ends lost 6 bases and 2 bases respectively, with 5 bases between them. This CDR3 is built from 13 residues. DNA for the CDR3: TGTGCCAGCAGCCAAACTGGGGCCAACGTCCTGACTTTC. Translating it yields CASSQTGANVLTF.

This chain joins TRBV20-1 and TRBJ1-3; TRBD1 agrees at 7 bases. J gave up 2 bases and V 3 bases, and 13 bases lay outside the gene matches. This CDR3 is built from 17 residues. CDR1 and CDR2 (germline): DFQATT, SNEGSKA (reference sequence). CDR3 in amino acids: CSASYVGRGVPGNTIYF. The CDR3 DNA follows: TGCAGTGCTAGTTACGTTGGCAGGGGGGTTCCTGGAAACACCATATATTTT.

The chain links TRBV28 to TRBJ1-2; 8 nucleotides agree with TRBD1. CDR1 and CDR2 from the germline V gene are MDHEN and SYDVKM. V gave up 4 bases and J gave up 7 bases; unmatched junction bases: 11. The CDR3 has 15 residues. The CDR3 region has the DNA TGTGCCAGCAGTTCATCCCACAGGGGGAAGATTGGCTACACCTTC. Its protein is CASSSSHRGKIGYTF.

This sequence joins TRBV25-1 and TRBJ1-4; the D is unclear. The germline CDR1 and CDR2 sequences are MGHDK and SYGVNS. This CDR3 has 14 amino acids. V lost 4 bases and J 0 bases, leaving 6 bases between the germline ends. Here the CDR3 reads CASSVEPTNEKLFF. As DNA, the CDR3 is TGTGCCAGCAGTGTAGAGCCAACTAATGAAAAACTGTTTTTT.

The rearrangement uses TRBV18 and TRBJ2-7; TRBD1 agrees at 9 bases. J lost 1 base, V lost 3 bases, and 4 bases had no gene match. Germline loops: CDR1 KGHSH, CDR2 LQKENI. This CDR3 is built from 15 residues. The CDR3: CASSPPGQGSYEQYF. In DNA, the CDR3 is TGTGCCAGCTCACCTCCGGGACAGGGATCCTACGAGCAGTACTTC.

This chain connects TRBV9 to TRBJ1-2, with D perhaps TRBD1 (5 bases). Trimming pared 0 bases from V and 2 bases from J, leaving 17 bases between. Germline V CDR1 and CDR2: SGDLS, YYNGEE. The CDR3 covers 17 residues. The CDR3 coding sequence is TGTGCCAGCAGCGTAGGAGGCGGCGGGGGGACGAACTATGGCTACACCTTC. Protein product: CASSVGGGGGTNYGYTF.

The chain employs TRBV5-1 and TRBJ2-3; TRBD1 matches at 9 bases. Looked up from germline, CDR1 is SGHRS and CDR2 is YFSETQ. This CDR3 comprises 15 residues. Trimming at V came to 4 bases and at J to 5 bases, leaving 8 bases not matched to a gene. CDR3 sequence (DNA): TGCGCCAGCAGCACCTACAGGGGGCGCGGAGATACGCAGTATTTT. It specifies CASSTYRGRGDTQYF.

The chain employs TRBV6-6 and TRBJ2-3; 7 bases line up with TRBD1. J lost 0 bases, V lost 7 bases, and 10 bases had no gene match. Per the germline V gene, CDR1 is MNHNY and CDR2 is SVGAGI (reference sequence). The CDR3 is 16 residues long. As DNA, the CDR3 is TGTGCCAGCACCAACTCTGGGACAGCTAGCACAGATACGCAGTATTTT. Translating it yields CASTNSGTASTDTQYF.

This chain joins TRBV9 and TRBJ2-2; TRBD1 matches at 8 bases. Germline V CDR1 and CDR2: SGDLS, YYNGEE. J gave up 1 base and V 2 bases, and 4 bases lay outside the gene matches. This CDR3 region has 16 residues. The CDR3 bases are TGTGCCAGCAGCGTTGCTGGACAGGGGAACACCGGGGAGCTGTTTTTT. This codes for CASSVAGQGNTGELFF. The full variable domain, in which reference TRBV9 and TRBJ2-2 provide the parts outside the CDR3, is DSGVTQTPKHLITATGQRVTLRCSPRSGDLSVYWYQQSLDQGLQFLIQYYNGEERAKGNILERFSAQQFPDLHSELNLSSLELGDSALYFCASSVAGQGNTGELFFGEGSRLTVL.

This CDR3 reads CASSPDGGQGGIRNGYTF. CDR3 DNA sequence: TGTGCCAGTAGTCCAGACGGGGGACAGGGGGGAATTCGGAATGGCTACACCTTC. The V and J genes are TRBV19 and TRBJ1-2, with TRBD1 identical over 11 bases. The V gene's germline CDR1 is LNHDA and CDR2 SQIVND (reference sequence). This CDR3 comprises 18 residues. V was pared by 5 bases and J by 6 bases, with 17 bases of the junction left unmatched. Supplemented by reference TRBV19 and TRBJ1-2, the full variable domain reads DGGITQSPKYLFRKEGQNVTLSCEQNLNHDAMYWYRQDPGQGLRLIYYSQIVNDFQKGDIAEGYSVSREKKESFPLTVTSAQKNPTAFYLCASSPDGGQGGIRNGYTFGSGTRLTVV.

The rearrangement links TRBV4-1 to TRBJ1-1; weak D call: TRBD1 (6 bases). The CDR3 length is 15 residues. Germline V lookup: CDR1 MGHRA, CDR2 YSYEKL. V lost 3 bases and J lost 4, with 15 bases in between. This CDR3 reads CASSQSPGGRTEAFF. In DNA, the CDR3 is TGCGCCAGCAGCCAGTCCCCCGGGGGGCGCACTGAAGCTTTCTTT.

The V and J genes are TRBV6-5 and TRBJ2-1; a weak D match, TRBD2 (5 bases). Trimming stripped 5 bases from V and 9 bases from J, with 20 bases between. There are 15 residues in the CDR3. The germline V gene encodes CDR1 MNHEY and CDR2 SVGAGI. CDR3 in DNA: TGTGCCAGCAGTCCGTCGCCCTCAACTAGGTCTGAGCAGTTCTTC. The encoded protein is CASSPSPSTRSEQFF.